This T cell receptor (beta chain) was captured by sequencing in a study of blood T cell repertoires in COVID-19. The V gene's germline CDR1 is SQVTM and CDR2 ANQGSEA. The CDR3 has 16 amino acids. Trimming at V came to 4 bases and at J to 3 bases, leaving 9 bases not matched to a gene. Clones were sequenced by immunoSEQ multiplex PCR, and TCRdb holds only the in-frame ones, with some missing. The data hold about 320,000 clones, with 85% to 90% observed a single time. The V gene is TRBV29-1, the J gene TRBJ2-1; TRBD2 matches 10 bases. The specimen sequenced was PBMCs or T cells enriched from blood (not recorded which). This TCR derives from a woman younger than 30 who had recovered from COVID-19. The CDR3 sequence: CSVGSSGGAVYNEQFF. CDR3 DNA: TGCAGCGTTGGGTCCAGCGGGGGGGCGGTCTACAATGAGCAGTTCTTC.